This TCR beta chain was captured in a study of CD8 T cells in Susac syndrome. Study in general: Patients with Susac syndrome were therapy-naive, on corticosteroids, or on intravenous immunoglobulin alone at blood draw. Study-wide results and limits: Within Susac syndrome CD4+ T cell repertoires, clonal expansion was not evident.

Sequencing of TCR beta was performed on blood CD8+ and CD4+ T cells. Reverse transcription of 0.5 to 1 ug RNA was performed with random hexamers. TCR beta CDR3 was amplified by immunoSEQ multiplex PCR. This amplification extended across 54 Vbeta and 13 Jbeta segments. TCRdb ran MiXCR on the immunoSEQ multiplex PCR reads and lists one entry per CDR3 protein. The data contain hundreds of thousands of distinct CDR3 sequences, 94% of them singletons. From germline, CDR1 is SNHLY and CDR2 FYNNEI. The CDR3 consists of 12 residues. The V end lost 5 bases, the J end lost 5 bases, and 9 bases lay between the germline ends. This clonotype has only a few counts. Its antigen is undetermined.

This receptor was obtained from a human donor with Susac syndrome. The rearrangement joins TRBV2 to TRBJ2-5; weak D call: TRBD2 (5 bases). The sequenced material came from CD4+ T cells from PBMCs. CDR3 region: CASSRGLETQYF. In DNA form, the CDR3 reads TGTGCCAGCAGTCGAGGGTTGGAGACCCAGTACTTC. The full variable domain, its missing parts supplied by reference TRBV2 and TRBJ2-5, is EPEVTQTPSHQVTQMGQEVILRCVPISNHLYFYWYRQILGQKVEFLVSFYNNEISEKSEIFDDQFSVERPDGSNFTLKIRSTKLEDSAMYFCASSRGLETQYFGPGTRLLVL.